Below, 28 T cell receptor beta chains from the same sample are listed, as sequenced in a study of T cell responses to AZD1222 COVID-19 vaccine. Clones were sequenced by immunoSEQ multiplex PCR, and TCRdb holds only the in-frame ones, with some missing. Here the sample spans under 150,000 clones, 93% being singletons. The sequencing here drew on peripheral blood, taken on day 0 of AZD1222 vaccination. The receptors were sampled from an adult in good health.

The V and J genes are TRBV10-2 and TRBJ1-4; D might be TRBD1 (5 bases). Germline V gene data show CDR1 as WSHSY and CDR2 as SAAADI. The CDR3 has 14 amino acids. V was pared by 5 bases and J by 1 base, with 8 bases between. In nucleotides, the CDR3 is TGCGCCAGCAGTATCGGGGGAACTAATGAAAAACTGTTTTTT. Its protein is CASSIGGTNEKLFF.

This rearrangement joins TRBV20-1 to TRBJ1-1; D remains ambiguous. V was pared by 0 bases and J by 10 bases, with 9 bases between. CDR1 is DFQATT and CDR2 is SNEGSKA in the germline V gene (reference sequence). CDR3 length equals 11 residues. CDR3 protein: CSARDRVSAFF. In DNA, the CDR3 is TGCAGTGCTAGAGATCGGGTTTCAGCTTTCTTT.

This chain links TRBV5-1 with TRBJ1-2, with 9 bases identical to TRBD1. The V and J ends lost 7 bases and 7 bases, in that order; junction bases with no gene match: 11. The germline V gene encodes CDR1 SGHRS and CDR2 YFSETQ. The CDR3 runs 14 residues. This chain's CDR3 is CASGYRTGASGYTF. The CDR3 nucleotides read TGCGCCAGCGGATACAGGACAGGGGCCTCTGGCTACACCTTC.

The V call is TRBV28, the J call TRBJ1-5; D is undetermined. CDR1 is MDHEN, CDR2 SYDVKM, per germline. Trimming shortened V by 2 bases and J by 4 bases, and 12 bases separated the two germline ends. The CDR3 runs 15 residues. The CDR3 DNA follows: TGTGCCAGCAGTTTAGATAGCCTTCCTAATCAGCCCCAGCATTTT. This sequence encodes CASSLDSLPNQPQHF.

This clone was counted between two and nine times. For the CDR3, the DNA is TGTGCCAGCAGCTTGGACGGAGGAGGGGGCACTGAAGCTTTCTTT. It specifies CASSLDGGGGTEAFF. The chain joins TRBV5-8 to TRBJ1-1; perhaps TRBD1 as D (6 bases). Trimming removed 0 bases from V and 4 bases from J, with 13 bases in between. This CDR3 region has 15 residues. Germline lookup yields CDR1 SGHTS and CDR2 YDEGEE.

The rearrangement uses TRBV27 and TRBJ1-2; 10 bases agree with TRBD1. J was trimmed by 8 bases and V by 3 bases; bases with no gene match: 3. CDR3 size: 13 residues. Per the germline V gene, CDR1 is MNHEY and CDR2 is SMNVEV (reference sequence). The CDR3 coding sequence is TGTGCCAGCAGTTTCCGGGACAGGGGCGGCTACACCTTC. Residues: CASSFRDRGGYTF.

The rearrangement joins TRBV15 to TRBJ1-5, with unresolved D. Germline V gene sequence: CDR1 LNHNV, CDR2 YYDKDF (reference sequence). The CDR3 totals 15 residues. The V end lost 1 base, the J end lost 0 bases, and 7 bases lay between the germline ends. The DNA for the CDR3 is TGTGCCACCAGCAGAGTCGGATATAGCAATCAGCCCCAGCATTTT. Translating gives CATSRVGYSNQPQHF.

This clone has just one count. The chain joins TRBV18 to TRBJ2-7; maybe TRBD1 (7 bases). The CDR3 contains 16 residues. V was shortened by 3 bases and J by 3 bases, with 18 bases between the two germline ends. Looked up from germline, CDR1 is KGHSH and CDR2 is LQKENI. The CDR3 loop reads CASSPLRSGGNYEQYF. The CDR3 DNA sequence: TGTGCCAGCTCACCTCTGCGGTCAGGGGGGAACTACGAGCAGTACTTC.

The chain combines TRBV4-3 with TRBJ1-5, with D unresolved. CDR1 is LGHNA, CDR2 YSLEER, per germline. The CDR3 covers 15 residues. Deletions cut 1 base from V and 3 bases from J, with 10 bases between. The CDR3 sequence: CASSQALDFNQPQHF. For the CDR3, the DNA is TGCGCCAGCAGCCAAGCCTTAGACTTCAATCAGCCCCAGCATTTT.

The V gene is TRBV2, the J gene TRBJ1-3; the D is unclear. This CDR3 spans 12 amino acids. Trimming stripped 7 bases from V and 0 bases from J, with 4 bases between. From germline, CDR1 is SNHLY and CDR2 FYNNEI. The CDR3 DNA reads TGTGCCAGCACGGTCTCTGGAAACACCATATATTTT. It specifies CASTVSGNTIYF.

The count of this clone is one. V and J are TRBV3-1 (or the pseudogene TRBV3-2) and TRBJ2-3; D unclear. The CDR3 extends over 17 amino acids. In germline, CDR1 is LGHDT, CDR2 YNNKEL (reference sequence). The V gene lost 4 bases and the J gene lost 2 bases, with 19 bases spanning the gap. The CDR3 DNA is TGTGCCAGCAGCCCTTCTTACGGCTACCGGGCCACAGATACGCAGTATTTT. Translating it yields CASSPSYGYRATDTQYF.

V gene TRBV6-5 combines with J gene TRBJ2-5; 7 bases are a match to TRBD1. After removal of 5 bases from V and 5 bases from J, the junction contained 11 bases not matched to a gene. Germline V gene lookup returns CDR1 MNHEY and CDR2 SVGAGI. CDR3 length: 15 amino acids. For the CDR3, the DNA is TGTGCCAGCAGTCTTCTCAGGGGGATTCCGGAGACCCAGTACTTC. This sequence encodes CASSLLRGIPETQYF.

V gene TRBV28 combines with J gene TRBJ1-2; D perhaps matches TRBD1 (5 bases). The CDR3 has 15 amino acids. Germline loops: CDR1 MDHEN, CDR2 SYDVKM. V lost 5 bases to trimming and J lost 2 bases, with 15 bases between them. CDR3 protein: CASSPVGDLNYGYTF. The CDR3 DNA follows: TGTGCCAGCAGTCCCGTGGGGGATTTGAACTATGGCTACACCTTC.

The chain employs TRBV29-1 and TRBJ2-2; 7 bases match TRBD2. In germline, CDR1 is SQVTM, CDR2 ANQGSEA. The CDR3 runs 14 residues. V lost 6 bases, J lost 7 bases, and 11 bases stayed unmatched. The CDR3 DNA follows: TGCAGCGTCCTAGACCGGGGGGATGTCGGGGAGCTGTTTTTT. Translating it yields CSVLDRGDVGELFF.

V gene TRBV28 combines with J gene TRBJ1-1; perhaps TRBD1 as D (5 bases). Germline lookup yields CDR1 MDHEN and CDR2 SYDVKM. The CDR3 has 15 residues. Trimming took off 3 bases at V and 0 bases at J, with 11 bases between the two ends. The CDR3 DNA sequence: TGTGCCAGCAGTTTCCTAATGACAGTGAACACTGAAGCTTTCTTT. It yields the protein CASSFLMTVNTEAFF. The complete variable domain, with remaining parts taken from reference TRBV28 and TRBJ1-1, reads DVKVTQSSRYLVKRTGEKVFLECVQDMDHENMFWYRQDPGLGLRLIYFSYDVKMKEKGDIPEGYSVSREKKERFSLILESASTNQTSMYLCASSFLMTVNTEAFFGQGTRLTVV.

The chain links TRBV6-5 to TRBJ2-7; TRBD2 aligns across 7 bases. Per the germline V gene, CDR1 is MNHEY and CDR2 is SVGAGI. CDR3 size: 15 residues. With 0 bases clipped from V and 0 bases from J, the junction kept 2 bases outside the gene matches. Here the CDR3 reads CASSYSGGSSYEQYF. In nucleotides, the CDR3 is TGTGCCAGCAGTTACTCAGGCGGGAGCTCCTACGAGCAGTACTTC.

The chain recombines TRBV6-5 with TRBJ1-1; tentatively, D is TRBD1 (6 bases). The V gene lost 5 bases and the J gene lost 1 base, with 14 bases spanning the gap. CDR1 is MNHEY and CDR2 is SVGAGI in the germline V gene. The CDR3 extends over 15 amino acids. The CDR3: CASSRASQGNTEAFF. CDR3 nucleotide sequence: TGTGCCAGCAGTCGAGCGTCACAGGGGAACACTGAAGCTTTCTTT.

The chain employs TRBV9 and TRBJ2-1; TRBD2 agrees at 8 bases. Germline trimming cut 3 bases from V and 2 bases from J; bases unmatched to any gene: 4. The CDR3 totals 15 residues. CDR1 SGDLS and CDR2 YYNGEE come from the germline V gene. The CDR3 loop reads CASSESGSTYNEQFF. For the CDR3, the DNA is TGTGCCAGCAGCGAAAGCGGGAGCACCTACAATGAGCAGTTCTTC. The full variable domain, its missing parts supplied by reference TRBV9 and TRBJ2-1, is DSGVTQTPKHLITATGQRVTLRCSPRSGDLSVYWYQQSLDQGLQFLIQYYNGEERAKGNILERFSAQQFPDLHSELNLSSLELGDSALYFCASSESGSTYNEQFFGPGTRLTVL.

The V gene is TRBV12-3 or TRBV12-4, the J gene TRBJ1-2, with TRBD1 matching 8 bases. V shed 5 bases and J 13 bases; nucleotides not matched to a gene: 6. CDR3 size: 11 residues. CDR3 nucleotides: TGTGCCAGCAGTACACCCGGGACAGGCACCTTC. Translated, it gives CASSTPGTGTF.

The chain combines TRBV11-3 with TRBJ1-2; maybe TRBD1 (5 bases). The germline V gene encodes CDR1 SGHNT and CDR2 YENEEA. This CDR3 spans 14 amino acids. The V end was cut by 4 bases, the J end by 8 bases, with 17 bases between. CDR3 protein: CASSSKATAAGYTF. CDR3 DNA sequence: TGTGCCAGCAGCTCGAAAGCGACAGCCGCAGGCTACACCTTC. Drawing the rest from reference TRBV11-3 and TRBJ1-2, the complete variable domain is EAGVVQSPRYKIIEKKQPVAFWCNPISGHNTLYWYLQNLGQGPELLIRYENEEAVDDSQLPKDRFSAERLKGVDSTLKIQPAELGDSAVYLCASSSKATAAGYTFGSGTRLTVV.

The V gene is TRBV18, the J gene TRBJ2-7; 9 positions match TRBD1. With V trimmed by 4 bases and J by 1 base, 5 bases remained unmatched. The CDR3 is 15 residues long. From germline, CDR1 is KGHSH and CDR2 LQKENI. CDR3 protein: CASSLGTGISYEQYF. In DNA, the CDR3 is TGTGCCAGCTCACTCGGGACAGGGATATCCTACGAGCAGTACTTC. Combining the CDR3 with reference TRBV18 and TRBJ2-7 gives the whole variable domain NAGVMQNPRHLVRRRGQEARLRCSPMKGHSHVYWYRQLPEEGLKFMVYLQKENIIDESGMPKERFSAEFPKEGPSILRIQQVVRGDSAAYFCASSLGTGISYEQYFGPGTRLTVT.

This clone was found a few times. The rearrangement joins TRBV3-1 (or the pseudogene TRBV3-2) to TRBJ1-6; 9 nucleotides align to TRBD1. From germline, CDR1 is LGHDT and CDR2 YNNKEL (reference sequence). This CDR3 contains 16 residues. J lost 6 bases, V lost 1 base, and 4 bases had no gene match. CDR3 region: CASSQVPDRGNSPLHF. In nucleotides, the CDR3 is TGTGCCAGCAGCCAAGTTCCGGACAGGGGTAATTCACCCCTCCACTTT.

The V and J genes are TRBV5-1 and TRBJ1-3; D gene unclear. V gave up 4 bases and J gave up 4 bases, with 9 bases separating them. The CDR3 totals 13 residues. The germline CDR1 and CDR2 sequences are SGHRS and YFSETQ. The chain's CDR3 is CASSGYEGNTIYF. CDR3 nucleotide sequence: TGCGCCAGCAGCGGGTATGAAGGAAACACCATATATTTT.

This chain links TRBV6-5 with TRBJ2-7; 8 bases agree with TRBD1. From germline, CDR1 is MNHEY and CDR2 SVGAGI. V lost 5 bases and J lost 7; bases outside the gene matches: 10. The CDR3 loop spans 14 amino acids. CDR3 in DNA: TGTGCCAGCAGTAGATCGGACAGGGCGGGAGAGCAGTACTTC. It codes for CASSRSDRAGEQYF.

As for this clone: One junction end disagrees with the germline gene, perhaps due to a read error. This rearrangement joins TRBV7-7 to TRBJ2-2, with D unresolved. This CDR3 comprises 14 residues. Per germline, CDR1 SSHAT and CDR2 FNYEAQ (reference sequence). Written as DNA, the CDR3 is TGTGCTAGCAGCTTAGGCCCGTCCGGCGGGGAGCTGTTTTTT. This codes for CASSLGPSGGELFF.

This chain links TRBV7-6 with TRBJ1-6; a weak D match, TRBD1 (5 bases). This CDR3 has 15 amino acids. Germline CDR1 reads SGHVS; CDR2 reads FNYEAQ. Trimming removed 7 bases at V and 7 bases at J, with 17 bases between. The CDR3 sequence is CASTPSGLRNSPLHF. The CDR3 DNA reads as TGTGCCAGCACTCCGTCAGGGCTTAGGAATTCACCCCTCCACTTT.

The V call is TRBV4-2, the J call TRBJ2-1; a possible D gene is TRBD2 (6 bases). Looked up from germline, CDR1 is LGHNA and CDR2 is YNFKEQ. V lost 3 bases and J lost 5, with 11 bases in between. The CDR3 sequence is 14 residues long. This chain's CDR3 is CASSQELANNEQFF. The CDR3 region has the DNA TGTGCCAGCAGCCAGGAACTAGCTAACAATGAGCAGTTCTTC.

The CDR3: CASSQETQGGRGVKRGYTF. For the CDR3, the DNA is TGTGCCAGCAGCCAAGAGACGCAAGGAGGCAGGGGAGTGAAGAGGGGCTACACCTTC. The genes are TRBV4-2 and TRBJ1-2; TRBD1 might be the D (6 bases). CDR1 and CDR2 from the germline V gene are LGHNA and YNFKEQ. The CDR3 loop spans 19 amino acids. V shed 0 bases and J shed 8 bases, with 28 bases lying between them.